A selection of T cell receptor beta chains follows, all from one sample in a study of control samples from healthy donors and cancer patients. The method was immunoSEQ multiplex PCR; TCRdb's version includes in-frame clones alone and lacks a portion of them. The sample shows 100,000 or so clones, approximately 90% of them seen only once. Sequencing was carried out using blood. The source is a woman aged 25 to 39 in good health. The CDR3 runs from the conserved cysteine through the conserved F or W. The D gene is left open where the match is weak. Size is stated for part of the rows, as once, few or many counts, or as a class when the clone is expanded.

CDR3 DNA: TGCGCCAGCAGCTCCATCTCTAGCACAGATACGCAGTATTTT
CDR3 protein: CASSSISSTDTQYF
clone size: -
D gene: -
CDR3 length: 14
V gene: TRBV5-1
J gene: TRBJ2-3

CDR3 DNA: TGTGCCAGCAGCCAAGGTTTAAGAGCTAACTATGGCTACACCTTC
CDR3 protein: CASSQGLRANYGYTF
clone size: -
D gene: -
CDR3 length: 15
V gene: TRBV3-1/TRBV3-2
J gene: TRBJ1-2

CDR3 DNA: TGTGCCAGCAGTCCAGGGGTCAGGGATGGCTACACCTTC
CDR3 protein: CASSPGVRDGYTF
clone size: once
D gene: -
CDR3 length: 13
V gene: TRBV11-2
J gene: TRBJ1-2

CDR3 DNA: TGTGCCAGCAGGCTCGGGGGAAGGGGCAGTTTCTACGAGCAGTACTTC
CDR3 protein: CASRLGGRGSFYEQYF
clone size: -
D gene: -
CDR3 length: 16
V gene: TRBV27
J gene: TRBJ2-7

CDR3 DNA: TGTGCCAGCGGACAGGGGGGCTCTGGAAACACCATATATTTT
CDR3 protein: CASGQGGSGNTIYF
clone size: -
D gene: TRBD1
CDR3 length: 14
V gene: TRBV6-1
J gene: TRBJ1-3

CDR3 DNA: TGTGCCAGCAGCCCGATGCGCACAGATACGCAGTATTTT
CDR3 protein: CASSPMRTDTQYF
clone size: -
D gene: -
CDR3 length: 13
V gene: TRBV5-4
J gene: TRBJ2-3

CDR3 DNA: TGTGCCAGCAGGGCCTTCTGGGGGGGAAACTATGGCTACACCTTC
CDR3 protein: CASRAFWGGNYGYTF
clone size: -
D gene: -
CDR3 length: 15
V gene: TRBV2
J gene: TRBJ1-2

CDR3 DNA: TGTGCCAGCAGCGGTCACACTCGGGAGACCCAGTACTTC
CDR3 protein: CASSGHTRETQYF
clone size: -
D gene: -
CDR3 length: 13
V gene: TRBV7-3
J gene: TRBJ2-5

CDR3 DNA: TGCGCCAGCAGCCCCGGCATCGGACAGGGGAACACTGAAGCTTTCTTT
CDR3 protein: CASSPGIGQGNTEAFF
clone size: -
D gene: TRBD1
CDR3 length: 16
V gene: TRBV5-1
J gene: TRBJ1-1

CDR3 DNA: TGCGCCAGCAGCCAAGGGGCGGGAGACAGCCTCAATGAAAAACTGTTTTTT
CDR3 protein: CASSQGAGDSLNEKLFF
clone size: -
D gene: -
CDR3 length: 17
V gene: TRBV4-1
J gene: TRBJ1-4

CDR3 DNA: TGTGCCAGCAGCCCAGACTCGAACACCGGGGAGCTGTTTTTT
CDR3 protein: CASSPDSNTGELFF
clone size: -
D gene: -
CDR3 length: 14
V gene: TRBV7-3
J gene: TRBJ2-2

CDR3 DNA: TGTGCCACCATTTTCCGGGGGGGTGTTGGGCAGCCCCAGCATTTT
CDR3 protein: CATIFRGGVGQPQHF
clone size: once
D gene: -
CDR3 length: 15
V gene: TRBV11-3
J gene: TRBJ1-5

CDR3 DNA: TGTGCCAGCTCCGGAACGAGGTCCTATAATTCACCCCTCCACTTT
CDR3 protein: CASSGTRSYNSPLHF
clone size: -
D gene: -
CDR3 length: 15
V gene: TRBV18
J gene: TRBJ1-6

CDR3 DNA: TGTGCCAGCAGCTCAACAGGGGCCCGCTACGAGCAGTACTTC
CDR3 protein: CASSSTGARYEQYF
clone size: -
D gene: TRBD1
CDR3 length: 14
V gene: TRBV5-4
J gene: TRBJ2-7

CDR3 DNA: TGTGCCAGCAGTTTGGCAGGCAACAATGAGCAGTTCTTC
CDR3 protein: CASSLAGNNEQFF
clone size: -
D gene: -
CDR3 length: 13
V gene: TRBV6-5
J gene: TRBJ2-1

CDR3 DNA: TGTGCCAGCAGGTCTAATGAAAAACTGTTTTTT
CDR3 protein: CASRSNEKLFF
clone size: -
D gene: -
CDR3 length: 11
V gene: TRBV27
J gene: TRBJ1-4

CDR3 DNA: TGTGCCAGTAGCAACGTACAGGGGATGTTAAACGAGCAGTACTTC
CDR3 protein: CASSNVQGMLNEQYF
clone size: -
D gene: TRBD1
CDR3 length: 15
V gene: TRBV19
J gene: TRBJ2-7

CDR3 DNA: TGTGCCAGTAGTACCACCACTGGCTCCCTCCACTTT
CDR3 protein: CASSTTTGSLHF
clone size: -
D gene: -
CDR3 length: 12
V gene: TRBV19
J gene: TRBJ1-6

CDR3 DNA: TGTGCCAGCAGTACAACGGCCGGGGGTATTGGCACTGAAGCTTTCTTT
CDR3 protein: CASSTTAGGIGTEAFF
clone size: -
D gene: -
CDR3 length: 16
V gene: TRBV7-9
J gene: TRBJ1-1

CDR3 DNA: TGCGCCAGCAGCGCTAGCGGGGCCAATGAGCAGTTCTTC
CDR3 protein: CASSASGANEQFF
clone size: -
D gene: TRBD2
CDR3 length: 13
V gene: TRBV4-1
J gene: TRBJ2-1

CDR3 DNA: TGTGCCAGCAGCTTTACTAGCGGGGGGTATGGCAATGAGCAGTTCTTC
CDR3 protein: CASSFTSGGYGNEQFF
clone size: -
D gene: TRBD2
CDR3 length: 16
V gene: TRBV7-2
J gene: TRBJ2-1

CDR3 DNA: TGTGCCAGCTCACCCGCCGATAATTCACCCCTCCACTTT
CDR3 protein: CASSPADNSPLHF
clone size: -
D gene: -
CDR3 length: 13
V gene: TRBV18
J gene: TRBJ1-6

CDR3 DNA: TGTGCCAGCAGCTTAGCGCGGGTAGCCGGGGGCCCCGAGCAGTACTTC
CDR3 protein: CASSLARVAGGPEQYF
clone size: -
D gene: -
CDR3 length: 16
V gene: TRBV7-8
J gene: TRBJ2-7

CDR3 DNA: TGTGCCAGCAGCCAAGGACGGGCGGGGGGGGGCTACACCTTC
CDR3 protein: CASSQGRAGGGYTF
clone size: once
D gene: -
CDR3 length: 14
V gene: TRBV3-1/TRBV3-2
J gene: TRBJ1-2

CDR3 DNA: TGTGCTAGTGGTTTGTTTGGGGACAGGAGCAATCAGCCCCAGCATTTT
CDR3 protein: CASGLFGDRSNQPQHF
clone size: -
D gene: TRBD1
CDR3 length: 16
V gene: TRBV12-5
J gene: TRBJ1-5

CDR3 DNA: TGTGCCTGGAGCAGGCAGGGGACTGAAGCTTTCTTT
CDR3 protein: CAWSRQGTEAFF
clone size: -
D gene: -
CDR3 length: 12
V gene: TRBV30
J gene: TRBJ1-1

CDR3 DNA: TGTGCCACCAGTGATTCAGGGAGGAGGTCCTACAATGAGCAGTTCTTC
CDR3 protein: CATSDSGRRSYNEQFF
clone size: -
D gene: -
CDR3 length: 16
V gene: TRBV24-1
J gene: TRBJ2-1

CDR3 DNA: TGTGCCAGCAGCCAAGAGCTGATCTATAATTCACCCCTCCACTTT
CDR3 protein: CASSQELIYNSPLHF
clone size: -
D gene: -
CDR3 length: 15
V gene: TRBV3-1/TRBV3-2
J gene: TRBJ1-6

CDR3 DNA: TGTGCCAGCAGCCAGGGCGACAGGGGGCGGAAGAACACTGAAGCTTTCTTT
CDR3 protein: CASSQGDRGRKNTEAFF
clone size: -
D gene: TRBD1
CDR3 length: 17
V gene: TRBV3-1/TRBV3-2
J gene: TRBJ1-1

CDR3 DNA: TGCGCCAGCAGCCCTTCCGGCGCTCGCAATCAGCCCCAGCATTTT
CDR3 protein: CASSPSGARNQPQHF
clone size: -
D gene: -
CDR3 length: 15
V gene: TRBV5-1
J gene: TRBJ1-5

CDR3 DNA: TGTGCCAGCAGTTTTGAGGGGATCTATGGCTACACCTTC
CDR3 protein: CASSFEGIYGYTF
clone size: -
D gene: -
CDR3 length: 13
V gene: TRBV12-3/TRBV12-4
J gene: TRBJ1-2

CDR3 DNA: TGTGCCAGTACCCCCGGGACGTCGAATTCACCCCTCCACTTT
CDR3 protein: CASTPGTSNSPLHF
clone size: -
D gene: -
CDR3 length: 14
V gene: TRBV19
J gene: TRBJ1-6

CDR3 DNA: TGTGCCAGTAGTATAGATGGAGGGATGGGACAGCCCCAGCATTTT
CDR3 protein: CASSIDGGMGQPQHF
clone size: -
D gene: -
CDR3 length: 15
V gene: TRBV19
J gene: TRBJ1-5

CDR3 DNA: TGTGCCAGCAGCGTAGATTTGGGGGAGCCCCAGCATTTT
CDR3 protein: CASSVDLGEPQHF
clone size: -
D gene: -
CDR3 length: 13
V gene: TRBV9
J gene: TRBJ1-5

CDR3 DNA: TGCGCCAGCAGCTTGGTACAGAATAATTCACCCCTCCACTTT
CDR3 protein: CASSLVQNNSPLHF
clone size: -
D gene: -
CDR3 length: 14
V gene: TRBV5-1
J gene: TRBJ1-6

CDR3 DNA: TGCGCCAGCAGGACGGGGGGCGTTGGGGCCCGTGGCTACACCTTC
CDR3 protein: CASRTGGVGARGYTF
clone size: -
D gene: -
CDR3 length: 15
V gene: TRBV10-2
J gene: TRBJ1-2

CDR3 DNA: TGTGCGGGGAGTCCACTAGGGGGATCACCCCTCCACTTT
CDR3 protein: CAGSPLGGSPLHF
clone size: -
D gene: -
CDR3 length: 13
V gene: TRBV30
J gene: TRBJ1-6

CDR3 DNA: TGTGCCAGCAGCCCGGCGGCCTACGAGCAGTACTTC
CDR3 protein: CASSPAAYEQYF
clone size: once
D gene: -
CDR3 length: 12
V gene: TRBV14
J gene: TRBJ2-7

CDR3 DNA: TGTGCCAGGCGACAGGCCACCTACGAGCAGTACTTC
CDR3 protein: CARRQATYEQYF
clone size: -
D gene: -
CDR3 length: 12
V gene: TRBV19
J gene: TRBJ2-7

CDR3 DNA: TGTGCCAGCAGTTACAGGCCCCGGGGGGCCAATTCACCCCTCCACTTT
CDR3 protein: CASSYRPRGANSPLHF
clone size: -
D gene: -
CDR3 length: 16
V gene: TRBV6-6
J gene: TRBJ1-6

CDR3 DNA: TGTGCCAGTAGGGTGATCCCGATCGGGGGCGGTGAGCAGTTCTTC
CDR3 protein: CASRVIPIGGGEQFF
clone size: once
D gene: -
CDR3 length: 15
V gene: TRBV19
J gene: TRBJ2-1

CDR3 DNA: TGTGCCTGGTCCAGCGGGACAGTTAGCAATCAGCCCCAGCATTTT
CDR3 protein: CAWSSGTVSNQPQHF
clone size: -
D gene: TRBD1
CDR3 length: 15
V gene: TRBV30
J gene: TRBJ1-5

CDR3 DNA: TGTGCCTGGAGTCCCCCACTTGGGCGGGGGGCCCGCCTAGCGGGCGAGACCCAGTACTTC
CDR3 protein: CAWSPPLGRGARLAGETQYF
clone size: -
D gene: TRBD2
CDR3 length: 20
V gene: TRBV30
J gene: TRBJ2-5